Listed below are T cell receptor beta chains from one sample, sequenced in a study of CD8 T cells in Susac syndrome. TCRdb recomputed calls from the immunoSEQ multiplex PCR reads with MiXCR, one row per CDR3 protein. Among 150,000 to 200,000 distinct CDR3 sequences listed, around 94% were seen once. Sequences were obtained from CD4+ T cells from PBMCs. These receptors all stem from a human donor with multiple sclerosis. The CDR3 runs from the conserved cysteine through the conserved F or W. A D gene is named only where the DNA matches it firmly. Only part of the rows carry a size: once, few, many, or a class if the clone is expanded.

J	V	size	D	DNA	CDR3
TRBJ2-1	TRBV6-5	-	-	TGTGCCAGCAGTACCCCCCGTCATGAGCAGTTCTTC	CASSTPRHEQFF
TRBJ1-2	TRBV19	-	-	TGTGCCAGTAGGATGTGGAGACTAACCTTC	CASRMWRLTF
TRBJ1-5	TRBV4-1	once	-	TGCGCCAGCAGCCAGGACCGGGACAGCAATCAGCCCCAGCATTTT	CASSQDRDSNQPQHF
TRBJ1-2	TRBV24-1	-	TRBD1	TGTGCCACTCGGGACAGGGGTAATGGCTACACCTTC	CATRDRGNGYTF
TRBJ1-5	TRBV29-1	-	TRBD1	TGCAGCGTCGCACAACAGGGGATCAATCAGCCCCAGCATTTT	CSVAQQGINQPQHF
TRBJ2-3	TRBV7-2	-	TRBD2	TGTGCCAGCAGCTTAAGACTAGCGGGGATAGATACGCAGTATTTT	CASSLRLAGIDTQYF
TRBJ2-6	TRBV4-2	-	TRBD1	TGTGCCAGCAGCCAAAACGGGGACAGGAGGGAAGGGGCCAACGTCCTGACTTTC	CASSQNGDRREGANVLTF
TRBJ1-4	TRBV7-8	-	-	TGTGCCAGCAGCTTAGGGGCGGAAACGAGAAAACTGTTTTTT	CASSLGAETRKLFF
TRBJ2-2	TRBV30	once	TRBD2	TGTGCCTGGAGTCCCCTAGCGGGAGGGCCAGTCGCCGGGGAGCTGTTTTTT	CAWSPLAGGPVAGELFF
TRBJ1-1	TRBV2	-	-	TGTGCCAGCAGTGGGGACATTGACGAAGCTTTCTTT	CASSGDIDEAFF
TRBJ2-7	TRBV28	-	-	TGTGCCAGCACCAGTGGGGGATATCCCTACGAGCAGTACTTC	CASTSGGYPYEQYF
TRBJ1-2	TRBV7-8	-	TRBD1	TGTGCCAGCAGCTTTGGACAGGAATATGGCTACACCTTC	CASSFGQEYGYTF
TRBJ1-1	TRBV2	once	-	TGTGCCAGCGCGACCGGGCCTATCAATCAGGAAGCTTTCTTT	CASATGPINQEAFF
TRBJ1-2	TRBV19	-	-	TGTGCCAGTACTCCCGGACAGCGGATGATGTATGGCTACACCTTC	CASTPGQRMMYGYTF
TRBJ2-7	TRBV7-2	-	TRBD1	TGTGCCAGCAGCTTAGCCGGGACAGGGACCTACGAGCAGTACTTC	CASSLAGTGTYEQYF
TRBJ2-1	TRBV7-2	-	-	TGTGCCAGCAGCTTGACTAGTCCTTTATCTGTTGCAGAGTTCTTC	CASSLTSPLSVAEFF
TRBJ2-5	TRBV7-6	-	-	TGTGCCAGCAGCTTAGCGGTCCAAGAGACCCAGTACTTC	CASSLAVQETQYF